The sequence of this TCR beta chain was determined in a study of blood T cell repertoires in COVID-19. Overall study context: Acute and convalescent COVID-19 specimens originated in the United States, Italy and Spain. In each case, the material was cDNA or gDNA derived from T cells, B-cell-depleted T cells, or PBMCs.

In the authors' workflow: For nucleated cells, counts were estimated from reference gene primer amplification. Only in-frame clones appear in the TCRdb table, and some are missing; sequencing was by immunoSEQ multiplex PCR. The DNA was the basis for D and trimming; V, J and clone size are from that table. The sample has tens of thousands of clones; more than 65% are singletons. V dropped 3 bases and J dropped 4 bases, with 13 bases sitting between them. Per the germline V gene, CDR1 is PRHDT and CDR2 is FYEKMQ (reference sequence). The CDR3 is made up of 14 amino acids. The material sequenced was peripheral blood. The V gene is TRBV13, the J gene TRBJ2-7, with a weak D call TRBD1 (7 bases). The TCR comes from a man older than 75 with active or convalescent COVID-19. Written as DNA, the CDR3 is TGTGCCAGCAGCTTGGGGCGGGACAGATACGAGCAGTACTTC. Its protein product is CASSLGRDRYEQYF.